This section outlines one T cell receptor beta chain sequence together with its context. This clonotype was counted between two and nine times. No cognate antigen has been identified for it. Nothing much larger sits one base from this clone, and base qualities are not available. Systemically healthy Caucasian individuals from Russia, 39 in total and aged roughly 6 to 100 years, were included as donors. Each donor gave ten milliliters of peripheral blood, drawn into EDTA-treated Vacutainer tubes. Ficoll-Paque density-gradient centrifugation was used to isolate PBMCs, with at least 6 million per sample. Total RNA, at least 6 micrograms per sample, was extracted from PBMCs with Trizol reagent. For every donor, an aliquot of PBMCs went through flow cytometry to measure the percentages of naive CD45RAhigh/CD27high T cells. The library was produced with 5' RACE. A second PCR of roughly 7 to 11 cycles was performed with a sample-barcoded 5' primer and a J-beta primer mix. A unique molecular identifier was introduced onto each TCR beta cDNA molecule by a template-switch 5' adaptor carrying 12 random nucleotides. At least 2.5 million CDR3-containing paired-end reads were obtained from each sample. The Mint cDNA synthesis kit, primed by a TRBC-specific oligonucleotide, was used to synthesize first-strand cDNA from all RNA. Following uracil-DNA glycosylase treatment, a first 18-cycle PCR with universal primers M1SS and BC2_uni_R was performed on all cDNA. For the original study's pipeline: For normalization, 1 million high-quality reads were randomly selected from each sample, with every read carrying a distinct molecular identifier. Reads with shared molecular identifiers were discarded instead of being binned into consensus sequences. MiTCR, set to a Q25 quality threshold and the strictest error-elimination algorithm, was used for CDR3 identification, clonotype clustering and error correction. Lower-bound total TCR beta diversity was estimated with a nonparametric unseen species model using Euler transformation. The raw public data were reprocessed by TCRdb itself: fastp quality trimming at Q25, MiXCR clonotype calling, in-frame beta chains only. Records with the same CDR3 protein are collapsed into one entry carrying the most frequent genes and DNA. These V and J calls originate from TCRdb's pipeline instead of the authors' own analysis. This sample has some 1,800,000 distinct CDR3 sequences in its table, and about 39% of those were observed once. Of the sample, more than 20% falls within the top ten clones.

The data derive from a study of blood T cells in healthy people across ages (dated by TCRdb to between 2014 and 2017). Describing the broader study: In model experiments, template switching captured about one uniquely barcoded TCR beta cDNA molecule for every two T cells. The study measured age-related changes in TCR beta repertoire diversity using deep sequencing normalized with unique cDNA molecular identifiers. The donors were divided into four age groups: young (average approximately 17 years), middle-aged (roughly 42), aged (roughly 60) and long-lived (about 80). To avoid experimental bias, donors of different ages were spread randomly across the sequencing lanes. Two additional independent replicas of 1 million unique cDNA reads from the same blood draw were analyzed for two donors (one aged 18 to 30 and one aged 80 or older). The research as a whole found: Estimates of total diversity based on one million sequenced T cells were regarded as lower bounds and as underestimates. The percentage of naive T cells measured by flow cytometry correlated strongly with observed TCR beta diversity. As age increased, observed TCR beta diversity per million T cells dropped in a roughly linear way, and a significant reduction was already evident by age 40. The CMV infection status of donors was not known, potentially confounding age-related changes in expanded clonotypes. Compared with the aged group, the long-lived group had more naive CD4+ T cells, fewer expanded clones and increased TCR diversity, suggesting age selection. Bulk unsorted PBMC profiling prevented conclusive comparison of naive and antigen-experienced compartments.

From a lookup of the germline V gene, CDR1 and CDR2 are SGHTA and FQGNSA. At the junction V is shortened by 4 bases and J by 4 bases; bases outside the gene matches: 8. From cysteine to phenylalanine, the CDR3 is 16 amino acids long. The read is trimmed to its CDR3 DNA, 48 bases read in frame from base 1. The clonotype was recovered from a human donor in good health. This chain is built from TRBV7-2 and TRBJ2-1; 9 bases in between match TRBD2. Specimen: blood. For the CDR3, the sequence is CASSSHQAGGYNEQFF. The nucleotide sequence is TGTGCCAGCAGCTCCCATCAAGCGGGGGGATACAATGAGCAGTTCTTC. Joined to the reference TRBV7-2 and TRBJ2-1 proteins, this CDR3 gives the full variable domain: GAGVSQSPSNKVTEKGKDVELRCDPISGHTALYWYRQSLGQGLEFLIYFQGNSAPDKSGLPSDRFSAERTGGSVSTLTIQRTQQEDSAVYLCASSSHQAGGYNEQFFGPGTRLTVL.